This paragraph covers one TCR beta chain sequence. Its target is not known. Clones were read by immunoSEQ multiplex PCR, and TCRdb kept only the in-frame ones, dropping some. Here the sample spans more than 300,000 clones, roughly 85% being singletons. This sample stems from a study of cytotoxic CD8 clonotypes in ibrutinib-treated CLL. Study observations and caveats: Sustained-remission and progressing patients' sampling times differed.

Germline assignment: CDR1 SGDLS and CDR2 YYNGEE. The CDR3 length is 13 residues. Trimming took 7 bases from V and 10 from J; bases not matched to a gene: 6. The chain is built from TRBV9 and TRBJ2-2; TRBD1 matches at 11 bases. This clonotype was sampled from a human donor with chronic lymphocytic leukemia. The input for sequencing was PBMCs, taken before ibrutinib treatment. The CDR3 DNA reads as TGTGCCAGCGGGGACAGGGGGTCCGTGGAGCTGTTTTTT. Its translation: CASGDRGSVELFF.